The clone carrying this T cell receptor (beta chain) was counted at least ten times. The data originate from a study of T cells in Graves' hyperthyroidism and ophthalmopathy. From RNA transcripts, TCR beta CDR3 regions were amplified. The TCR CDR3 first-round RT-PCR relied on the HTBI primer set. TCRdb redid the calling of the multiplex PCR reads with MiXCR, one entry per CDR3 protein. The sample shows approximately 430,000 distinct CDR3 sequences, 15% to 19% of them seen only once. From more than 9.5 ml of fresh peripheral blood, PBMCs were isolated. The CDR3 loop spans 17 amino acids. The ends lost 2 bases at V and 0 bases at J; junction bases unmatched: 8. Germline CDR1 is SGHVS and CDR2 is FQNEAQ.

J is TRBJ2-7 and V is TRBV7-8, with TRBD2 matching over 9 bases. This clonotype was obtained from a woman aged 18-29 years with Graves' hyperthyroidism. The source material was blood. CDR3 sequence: CASSLSVLAGPSYEQYF. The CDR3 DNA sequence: TGTGCCAGCAGCTTATCTGTCCTAGCGGGACCCTCCTACGAGCAGTACTTC.